This is a list of T cell receptor beta chains from one sample in a study of Ad26.COV2.S vaccination and SARS-CoV-2 variants. Data came from immunoSEQ multiplex PCR; TCRdb stores just in-frame clones and leaves some out. Here the sample spans around 320,000 clones, about 86% being singletons. Specimen: peripheral blood, collected in a trial of Ad26.COV2.S vaccine versus placebo. The receptors come from a person aged 18-60 years who received the Ad26.COV2.S COVID-19 vaccine or a placebo. CDR3s include the opening cysteine and the closing phenylalanine or tryptophan. The D gene is left open where the match is weak. Size values are once, few and many counts, or a class for expanded clones, and some rows have none.

- | TRBJ1-4 | - | TRBV2 | TGTGCCAGCAGTGAAGACAGGGTCCATGAAAAACTGTTTTTT | CASSEDRVHEKLFF
- | TRBJ2-1 | - | TRBV29-1 | TGCAGCGTCGCTTCCGGGACGGATTCCTACAATGAGCAGTTCTTC | CSVASGTDSYNEQFF
- | TRBJ2-1 | TRBD1 | TRBV7-6 | TGTGCCAGCAGCTTCCGATCGGACAGGCTCAATGAGCAGTTCTTC | CASSFRSDRLNEQFF
- | TRBJ2-5 | - | TRBV2 | TGTGCCAGCAGTGAACGAGGGGGAGAGACCCAGTACTTC | CASSERGGETQYF
- | TRBJ2-3 | - | TRBV6-1 | TGTGCCAGCAGTGAAAGAACAGTTCCAGATACGCAGTATTTT | CASSERTVPDTQYF
- | TRBJ2-1 | - | TRBV12-3/TRBV12-4 | TGTGCCAGCAGATGGGACACCCTGCAGTTCTTC | CASRWDTLQFF
- | TRBJ2-7 | TRBD1 | TRBV27 | TGTGCCAGCAGTGAGCCCGATATACTCAGGGGGCGCGGGTACGAGCAGTACTTC | CASSEPDILRGRGYEQYF
- | TRBJ1-2 | TRBD1 | TRBV18 | TGTGCCAGCGTGCCATCTGGGACAGGCTATGGCTACACCTTC | CASVPSGTGYGYTF
- | TRBJ2-7 | - | TRBV6-5 | TGTGCCAGCAGTTACTCTCGGACGGGTCAAGGTGGGGAGCAGTACTTC | CASSYSRTGQGGEQYF
- | TRBJ2-7 | TRBD2 | TRBV11-2 | TGTGCCAGCAGCACCGGGGGGTCCTACGAGCAGTACTTC | CASSTGGSYEQYF
- | TRBJ1-2 | TRBD1 | TRBV6-5 | TGTGCCAGCAGCGCAGGGGGCAAAGCTAACTATGGCTACACCTTC | CASSAGGKANYGYTF
- | TRBJ2-1 | TRBD1 | TRBV6-5 | TGTGCCAGCAGACGGACAGGGGAAGTAGGTGAGCAGTTCTTC | CASRRTGEVGEQFF
- | TRBJ2-7 | - | TRBV5-1 | TGCGCCAGCAGCTTGGAAGGTTACTCCTACGAGCAGTACTTC | CASSLEGYSYEQYF
- | TRBJ1-2 | - | TRBV6-5 | TGTGCCAGCAGTAAACCCGGGCTCAGGGACTATGGCTACACCTTC | CASSKPGLRDYGYTF
- | TRBJ2-3 | TRBD1 | TRBV13 | TGTGCCAGCAGCTTAATGGGACAGGGGGTATCTAGCACAGATACGCAGTATTTT | CASSLMGQGVSSTDTQYF
few | TRBJ1-2 | TRBD1 | TRBV5-1 | TGCGCCAGCAGGATTGGGGACAGGAACTATGGCTACACCTTC | CASRIGDRNYGYTF
- | TRBJ2-2 | - | TRBV4-1 | TGCGCCAGCAGCCCCCCATTTCAGGGTCGAGTCACCGGGGAGCTGTTTTTT | CASSPPFQGRVTGELFF
- | TRBJ1-2 | - | TRBV6-6 | TGTGCCAGCAGGGCCCAGGAAACCTATGGCTACACCTTC | CASRAQETYGYTF
- | TRBJ1-4 | TRBD1 | TRBV15 | TGTGCCACCAGCTACCGGGACAGCTCTAATGAAAAACTGTTTTTT | CATSYRDSSNEKLFF
- | TRBJ2-7 | - | TRBV6-6 | TGTGCCAGCACCCCCGTAGGAGTCGGAGAGCAGTACTTC | CASTPVGVGEQYF
once | TRBJ2-5 | - | TRBV5-1 | TGCGCCAGCAGCTTGGCCGAGGCGGATGGTTTAGAGACCCAGTACTTC | CASSLAEADGLETQYF
- | TRBJ1-2 | TRBD1 | TRBV5-4 | TGTGCCAGCAGCGCAAATTCCGGGACAGGGGGCGGAGGCTACACCTTC | CASSANSGTGGGGYTF
- | TRBJ1-1 | - | TRBV27 | TGTGCCAGCAGTTCCCTTGTGGGGGCGAGGACTGAAGCTTTCTTT | CASSSLVGARTEAFF
- | TRBJ1-1 | - | TRBV7-2 | TGTGCCAGCAGCTTAAGGGACACGTTTCGCGGCACTGAAGCTTTCTTT | CASSLRDTFRGTEAFF
- | TRBJ2-5 | - | TRBV9 | TGTGCCAGCAGCCTTAGTGGGGCGTCTCAAGAGACCCAGTACTTC | CASSLSGASQETQYF
- | TRBJ2-5 | TRBD1 | TRBV19 | TGTGCCAGTAGCTACCGGGACAGGGGTCAAGAGACCCAGTACTTC | CASSYRDRGQETQYF
- | TRBJ1-4 | TRBD1 | TRBV5-1 | TGCGCCAGCAGCTTGGCCGACAGGGCGTCGACTGAAAAACTGTTTTTT | CASSLADRASTEKLFF
- | TRBJ2-3 | TRBD2 | TRBV7-9 | TGTGCCAGCAGCTTAGCGCCTAGCGGGAGCACAGATACGCAGTATTTT | CASSLAPSGSTDTQYF
- | TRBJ2-2 | TRBD2 | TRBV6-1 | TGTGCCAGCAGTGATAAGGGGACTAGCGGGGGGACCGGGGAGCTGTTTTTT | CASSDKGTSGGTGELFF
- | TRBJ2-7 | - | TRBV4-3 | TGCGCCAGCAGCCACAGAACAGGATACGAGCAGTACTTC | CASSHRTGYEQYF
- | TRBJ1-1 | - | TRBV6-5 | TGTGCCAGCAGTTATTCTGGCGCAGAGAACACTGAAGCTTTCTTT | CASSYSGAENTEAFF
- | TRBJ1-2 | - | TRBV18 | TGTGCCAGCTCACCACCGAACAGGGACTCACGAAGCTACACCTTC | CASSPPNRDSRSYTF
- | TRBJ1-2 | TRBD1 | TRBV14 | TGTGCCAGCAGCCAGGACCCCAGGGGGGGTTATGGCTACACCTTC | CASSQDPRGGYGYTF
- | TRBJ1-5 | - | TRBV18 | TGTGCCAGCTCATTACCGGGACGGTGGATAAATCAGCCCCAGCATTTT | CASSLPGRWINQPQHF
- | TRBJ1-5 | - | TRBV19 | TGTGCCAGTAGTATAGTGGCAGGAAATCAGCCCCAGCATTTT | CASSIVAGNQPQHF
- | TRBJ2-6 | TRBD2 | TRBV9 | TGTGCCAGCAGCTCCTGGGGTAGCGGGGGGACCCTCTCTGGGGCCAACGTCCTGACTTTC | CASSSWGSGGTLSGANVLTF
once | TRBJ2-5 | - | TRBV24-1 | TGTGCCACCAGTGAAGGGTCCTCTGGGGAGACCCAGTACTTC | CATSEGSSGETQYF
- | TRBJ1-2 | TRBD1 | TRBV10-2 | TGCGCCAGCAGTGAGTCGAAGGGGGCGGGCTATGGCTACACCTTC | CASSESKGAGYGYTF
- | TRBJ1-6 | TRBD1 | TRBV11-2 | TGTGCCAGCAGCCTTGGACAGGGGGGTTCACCCCTCCACTTT | CASSLGQGGSPLHF
- | TRBJ2-7 | - | TRBV21-1 | TGTGCCAGCAGCAACGGGACAGGGGAACCCTACGAGCAGTACTTC | CASSNGTGEPYEQYF
- | TRBJ2-3 | TRBD1 | TRBV6-6 | TGTGCCAGCAGTTCACGGGACAGGGGGACAGATACGCAGTATTTT | CASSSRDRGTDTQYF
- | TRBJ2-2 | - | TRBV6-5 | TGTGCCAGCAGTCGCATAAACACCGGGGAGCTGTTTTTT | CASSRINTGELFF
- | TRBJ2-3 | - | TRBV19 | TGTGCCAGTAGTATCAGGGGCCCCACAGATACGCAGTATTTT | CASSIRGPTDTQYF
- | TRBJ2-3 | - | TRBV10-3 | TGTGCCATCAGTGACCCGGGTGACCCCCGGAGCACAGATACGCAGTATTTT | CAISDPGDPRSTDTQYF
- | TRBJ2-7 | - | TRBV5-6 | TGTGCCAGCAGCTTTGGGACGAACTACGAGCAGTACTTC | CASSFGTNYEQYF
once | TRBJ1-1 | - | TRBV29-1 | TGCAGCGTTGTCACCCGACAGAACACTGAAGCTTTCTTT | CSVVTRQNTEAFF
once | TRBJ1-2 | - | TRBV7-2 | TGTGCCAGCAGCACTCGTGACAGAACGAATGGCTACACCTTC | CASSTRDRTNGYTF
- | TRBJ2-3 | TRBD2 | TRBV4-3 | TGCGCCAGCAGCCAAGATCCTAGCGGGGACACAGATACGCAGTATTTT | CASSQDPSGDTDTQYF
- | TRBJ2-7 | - | TRBV4-2 | TGTGCCAGCAGCCAAGATGGTGGGGACACCACCTACGAGCAGTACTTC | CASSQDGGDTTYEQYF
- | TRBJ2-1 | - | TRBV11-3 | TGTGCCAGCAGCTTAAAGGATGAGCAGTTCTTC | CASSLKDEQFF
- | TRBJ2-7 | TRBD2 | TRBV9 | TGTGCCAGCAGCCAAACTAGCGGGGGGGCCTGGGGCGAGCAGTACTTC | CASSQTSGGAWGEQYF
few | TRBJ1-1 | - | TRBV9 | TGTGCCAGCAGCGTAGGCACCTTTACTGAAGCTTTCTTT | CASSVGTFTEAFF
- | TRBJ2-7 | TRBD1 | TRBV5-1 | TGCGCCAGCAGCCCGCTGGGGACAGGGGTAGGCGAGCAGTACTTC | CASSPLGTGVGEQYF
- | TRBJ2-3 | TRBD1 | TRBV7-9 | TGTGCCAGCAGCTCGGGACAGGGGATCACAGATACGCAGTATTTT | CASSSGQGITDTQYF
- | TRBJ2-3 | - | TRBV7-3 | TGTGCCAGCAGCTTAAGTCCTGACCTGGATACGCAGTATTTT | CASSLSPDLDTQYF
- | TRBJ1-1 | - | TRBV4-3 | TGCGCCAGCAGCCCAGACTGGGGCACTGAAGCTTTCTTT | CASSPDWGTEAFF
once | TRBJ2-7 | - | TRBV19 | TGTGCCAGTAGTATTGCCGGGACAAGGGGCTCCTACGAGCAGTACTTC | CASSIAGTRGSYEQYF
- | TRBJ1-3 | TRBD1 | TRBV2 | TGTGCCAGCAGGTTCGGGACAGCCGACTCTGGAAACACCATATATTTT | CASRFGTADSGNTIYF
- | TRBJ1-2 | TRBD1 | TRBV15 | TGTGCCACCAGCGGAGGGACAGTCTACAACTATGGCTACACCTTC | CATSGGTVYNYGYTF